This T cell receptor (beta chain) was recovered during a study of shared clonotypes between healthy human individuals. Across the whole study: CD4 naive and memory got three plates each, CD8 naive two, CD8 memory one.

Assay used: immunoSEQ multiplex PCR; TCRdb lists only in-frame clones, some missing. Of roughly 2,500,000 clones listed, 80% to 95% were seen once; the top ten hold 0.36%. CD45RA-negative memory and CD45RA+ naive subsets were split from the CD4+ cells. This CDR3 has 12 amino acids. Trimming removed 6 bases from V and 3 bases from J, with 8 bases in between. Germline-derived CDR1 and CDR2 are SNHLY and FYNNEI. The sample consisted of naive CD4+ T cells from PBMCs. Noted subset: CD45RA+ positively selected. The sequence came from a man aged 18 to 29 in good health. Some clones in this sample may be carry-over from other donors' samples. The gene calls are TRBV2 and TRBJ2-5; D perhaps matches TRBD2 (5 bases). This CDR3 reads CASRALEETQYF. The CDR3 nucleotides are TGTGCCAGCAGGGCACTAGAAGAGACCCAGTACTTC.